This record looks at one T cell receptor beta chain sequence and its context. This sample stems from a study of blood T cell repertoires in COVID-19. Looking at the study overall: The analysed material was cDNA or gDNA that came from T cells, B-cell-depleted T cells, or PBMCs.

Recruits, aged roughly 18 to 95 years, lived in 24 US areas. Membership in each cohort depended on participant-reported clinical history. Exposed volunteers were people who met a COVID-19 case within 2 weeks before study entry. The ends were cut back, 0 bases at V and 4 bases at J, with 22 bases in the middle. The CDR3 loop spans 19 amino acids. Germline CDR1 reads SGHKS; CDR2 reads YYEKEE (reference sequence). Sequencing used immunoSEQ multiplex PCR; TCRdb keeps in-frame clones, though not all of them. This sample has a few hundred thousand clones, with 65% to 90% found just once. Sequenced input: PBMCs or T cells enriched from blood (not recorded which). This TCR was recovered from a woman in her 30s who had been exposed to COVID-19. This chain uses TRBV5-5 with TRBJ1-4, with D tentatively TRBD1 (5 bases). The CDR3 coding sequence is TGTGCCAGCAGCTTGGTAGGGCCGCACAAGGGGAGGCTTAATGAAAAACTGTTTTTT. It specifies CASSLVGPHKGRLNEKLFF.